This T cell receptor (beta chain) originates from a study of T cell responses to AZD1222 COVID-19 vaccine. Only in-frame clones appear in the TCRdb table, and some are missing; sequencing was by immunoSEQ multiplex PCR. The data show roughly 100,000 clones, with 85% to 90% seen just once and about a quarter held by the top ten. This clone was observed a single time. V was shortened by 7 bases and J by 5 bases, with 4 bases between the two germline ends. This CDR3 comprises 10 residues. From germline, CDR1 is SGHRS and CDR2 YFSETQ. The sequence came from an adult in good health. The source was peripheral blood, collected on day 0 of AZD1222 vaccination. The chain employs TRBV5-1 and TRBJ2-1, with D unclear. CDR3: CASGNNEQFF. CDR3 DNA sequence: TGCGCCAGCGGTAACAATGAGCAGTTCTTC. Complete variable domain (other parts from reference TRBV5-1 and TRBJ2-1): KAGVTQTPRYLIKTRGQQVTLSCSPISGHRSVSWYQQTPGQGLQFLFEYFSETQRNKGNFPGRFSGRQFSNSRSEMNVSTLELGDSALYLCASGNNEQFFGPGTRLTVL.